This TCR beta chain was profiled in a study of beta chain features in type 1 diabetes. Whole-study results and caveats: Type 1 diabetes patients had TCRB CDR3s that were shorter (moderately but significantly so) in all four CD4+ subsets. Patients and controls would share equally any PCR tilt toward shorter templates.

Concerning this clone: Its matching antigen is unknown.

Cell sorting via CD45RO/CCR7/CD25/CD127/CD95/CD27 was performed to obtain CD4+ naive, central memory, regulatory and stem cell-like memory cells. Reverse transcription of all isolated RNA meant that expressed TCRB transcripts were sequenced. Average reads for naive, central memory and regulatory T cell samples were about 3.57 million. This table comes from immunoSEQ multiplex PCR, and its TCRdb copy is limited to in-frame clones, with some not included. The sample yields more than 250,000 clones, about 13% seen once. The TCR sequence derives from a man aged 25 to 40 with type 1 diabetes. The sequenced material came from naive CD4+ T cells from blood.

CDR3 protein: CSVGGGDTQYF. The CDR3 DNA is TGCAGCGTTGGCGGGGGAGATACGCAGTATTTT. The chain employs TRBV29-1 and TRBJ2-3, with TRBD2 matching 7 bases. Germline trimming cut 4 bases from V and 5 bases from J; bases unmatched to any gene: 0. Germline V gene lookup returns CDR1 SQVTM and CDR2 ANQGSEA. CDR3 length equals 11 residues.